Shown below are 5 T cell receptor beta chains from a single sample sequenced in a study of T cell repertoires in cytomegalovirus infection. Their cognate antigens are unknown. Each CDR3 protein gets one entry after TCRdb re-called the reads with MiXCR. The sample has about 500,000 distinct CDR3 sequences, around 30% seen once. The starting material was cultured PBMCs, obtained from culture after CMV antigen stimulation. The receptors derive from a human donor in good health (CMV status not recorded). Some clones in this sample may be carry-over from other donors' samples.

This clonotype appeared many times. This chain uses TRBV7-2 with TRBJ1-2; 8 bases match TRBD1. This CDR3 has 14 amino acids. Germline CDR1 is SGHTA and CDR2 is FQGNSA. V lost 11 bases and J lost 7; bases outside the gene matches: 15. The chain's CDR3 is CAVDVPGGFGGYTF. CDR3 DNA: TGTGCCGTCGACGTCCCAGGGGGCTTTGGTGGCTACACCTTC.

There are a few counts of this clonotype. The rearrangement joins TRBV7-2 to TRBJ2-1; TRBD2 matches at 8 bases. Germline lookup yields CDR1 SGHTA and CDR2 FQGNSA. The CDR3 extends over 14 amino acids. Unmatched junction bases numbered 6, after V lost 6 bases and J lost 5 bases. In DNA, the CDR3 is TGTGCCAGCAGACTTAGCGGGACTCACAATGAGCAGTTCTTC. Its translation: CASRLSGTHNEQFF.

This clonotype was counted at least ten times. The chain employs TRBV7-2 and TRBJ2-1; unclear D gene. Germline V gives CDR1 SGHTA, CDR2 FQGNSA. This CDR3 spans 14 amino acids. V was trimmed by 5 bases and J by 1 base, leaving 9 bases between them. The CDR3 loop is CASSPSGSYNEQFF. CDR3 sequence (DNA): TGTGCCAGCAGCCCCTCCGGGTCCTACAATGAGCAGTTCTTC.

The V and J genes are TRBV15 and TRBJ2-3, with TRBD2 identical over 8 bases. The V segment lost 4 bases and the J segment 6 bases; nucleotides outside the gene matches: 18. The CDR3 sequence is 18 residues long. In germline, CDR1 is LNHNV, CDR2 YYDKDF (reference sequence). The CDR3 DNA reads TGTGCCACCAGCAAAACTTGGGCTAGCGGGTCCTTTACGGATACGCAGTATTTT. Translation gives CATSKTWASGSFTDTQYF. The full variable domain, in which reference TRBV15 and TRBJ2-3 provide the parts outside the CDR3, is DAMVIQNPRYQVTQFGKPVTLSCSQTLNHNVMYWYQQKSSQAPKLLFHYYDKDFNNEADTPDNFQSRRPNTSFCFLDIRSPGLGDTAMYLCATSKTWASGSFTDTQYFGPGTRLTVL.

This clonotype was seen a few times. This chain links TRBV5-6 with TRBJ1-6, with D perhaps matching TRBD1 (5 bases). The germline V and J ends were trimmed by 3 bases and 0 bases, with 13 bases remaining between them. Germline values: CDR1 SGHDT, CDR2 YYEEEE. The CDR3 extends over 17 amino acids. CDR3 protein: CASSWGVSSSYNSPLHF. CDR3 bases: TGTGCCAGCAGCTGGGGGGTGTCTAGCTCCTATAATTCACCCCTCCACTTT. Looking up the rest from reference TRBV5-6 and TRBJ1-6 gives the full variable domain: DAGVTQSPTHLIKTRGQQVTLRCSPKSGHDTVSWYQQALGQGPQFIFQYYEEEERQRGNFPDRFSGHQFPNYSSELNVNALLLGDSALYLCASSWGVSSSYNSPLHFGNGTRLTVT.